A selection of T cell receptor beta chains follows, all from one sample in a study of T cell responses to AZD1222 COVID-19 vaccine. Clones were sequenced by immunoSEQ multiplex PCR, and TCRdb holds only the in-frame ones, with some missing. The sample has tens of thousands of clones; roughly nine tenths are singletons. Material: peripheral blood, obtained 28 days after the second AZD1222 dose. Receptors originate from an adult who received the AZD1222 COVID-19 vaccine. Each CDR3 is given with its conserved first and last residue. Fields, in order: J gene, D gene, V gene, clone size, CDR3 DNA, CDR3 protein. The D gene is left open where the match is weak. Clone size is shown for a subset of rows, as once, few, many or a class of expanded clone.

TRBJ2-5,TRBD1,TRBV19,.,TGTGCCAGTAGTTACCGGGACAGGGGCGAGGGGACCCAGTACTTC,CASSYRDRGEGTQYF
TRBJ1-1,.,TRBV6-5,.,TGTGCCAGTAGGACGAATAGTGAAGCTTTCTTT,CASRTNSEAFF
TRBJ2-7,TRBD1,TRBV20-1,.,TGCAGTGCTAGTGTAGACTCGTCAGGGGGCGTTGGGGAGCAGTACTTC,CSASVDSSGGVGEQYF
TRBJ2-7,TRBD1,TRBV4-3,.,TGCGCCAGCAGCCAGCTCCGACAGGGCTACGAGCAGTACTTC,CASSQLRQGYEQYF
TRBJ1-3,.,TRBV19,.,TGTGCCAGTAGTAAAATCCCGGGGTCCTCTGGAAACACCATATATTTT,CASSKIPGSSGNTIYF
TRBJ2-1,TRBD1,TRBV11-3,.,TGTGCCAGCTCCACAGGGGGCAGTGGGCTTGGGGATGAGCAGTTCTTC,CASSTGGSGLGDEQFF
TRBJ2-2,TRBD2,TRBV29-1,.,TGCAGCGTTGCGGAGAGGACTAGCGGGCTCGCGAACACCGGGGAGCTGTTTTTT,CSVAERTSGLANTGELFF
TRBJ1-1,.,TRBV14,.,TGTGCCAGCAGCCATCTGGGACAGAACACTGAAGCTTTCTTT,CASSHLGQNTEAFF
TRBJ2-3,.,TRBV18,.,TGTGCCAGCTCACCACCGTTCGGGCCCACAGATACGCAGTATTTT,CASSPPFGPTDTQYF
TRBJ2-1,TRBD1,TRBV5-6,once,TGTGCCAGCAGCTTCGGGACAGGGACGGGCGGTGAGCAGTTCTTC,CASSFGTGTGGEQFF
TRBJ1-6,.,TRBV7-2,.,TGTGCCAGCAGCGTACTTGGGGGGTTAGGGTATTCACCCCTCCACTTT,CASSVLGGLGYSPLHF
TRBJ1-2,.,TRBV3-1/TRBV3-2,.,TGTGCCAGCAGCCAAGGTGACTATGGCTACACCTTC,CASSQGDYGYTF
TRBJ2-7,.,TRBV7-9,.,TGTGCCAGCAGTGAAACGGGTTCGGAGCAGTACTTC,CASSETGSEQYF
TRBJ2-1,TRBD2,TRBV5-1,.,TGCGCCAGCAGCTTGTCTCTAGCGGGAGGGAGAGAGCAGTTCTTC,CASSLSLAGGREQFF
TRBJ2-1,TRBD2,TRBV5-1,.,TGCGCCAGCAGCTTGACTAGCGGGACATTCTCCTACAATGAGCAGTTCTTC,CASSLTSGTFSYNEQFF
TRBJ1-6,.,TRBV25-1,.,TGTGCCAGCAGTGAAACACAGGTGGACGCCCTCCACTTT,CASSETQVDALHF
TRBJ2-1,.,TRBV3-1/TRBV3-2,.,TGTGCCAGCAGCCTCAGGGAGTATGAGCAGTTCTTC,CASSLREYEQFF
TRBJ2-7,TRBD1,TRBV19,few,TGTGCCAGTAGTACGGGACAGGGGAACGAGCAGTACTTC,CASSTGQGNEQYF
TRBJ2-7,.,TRBV19,.,TGTGCCAGTAGTATAGTGGCGGGAACCACCTACGAGCAGTACTTC,CASSIVAGTTYEQYF